This T cell receptor beta chain was sequenced in a study of T-cell memory formation after mild COVID-19. The CDR3 runs 11 residues. The V gene end was trimmed by 5 bases and the J gene end by 11 bases; junction bases not matched to a gene: 3. The germline gives CDR1 MNHEY, CDR2 SVGAGI. TCRdb re-analysed the 5' RACE reads in MiXCR, keeping a single row per CDR3 protein. The sample shows approximately 290,000 distinct CDR3 sequences, roughly 21% of them seen only once. The chain uses TRBV6-5 and TRBJ2-1, with 7 bases identical to TRBD1. The sample taken for sequencing was PBMCs or a T cell subset sorted from them (not recorded which). This receptor was taken from a man between 18 and 35 years old who had mild COVID-19 (a few samples of this study predate the infection). Cell type and time point are not known. The CDR3 bases are TGTGCCAGCAGTATAGGGGGCAAGCAGTTCTTC. Protein: CASSIGGKQFF.